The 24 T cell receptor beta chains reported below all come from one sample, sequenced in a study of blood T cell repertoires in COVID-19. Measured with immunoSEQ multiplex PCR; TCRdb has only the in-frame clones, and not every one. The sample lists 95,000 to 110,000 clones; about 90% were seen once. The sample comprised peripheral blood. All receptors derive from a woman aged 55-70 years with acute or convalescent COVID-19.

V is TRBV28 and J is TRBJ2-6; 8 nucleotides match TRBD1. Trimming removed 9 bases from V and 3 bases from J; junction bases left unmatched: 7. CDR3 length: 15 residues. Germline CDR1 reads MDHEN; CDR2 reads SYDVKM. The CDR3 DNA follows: TGTGCCAGTGCGGGACAGGCATTTGGGGCCAACGTCCTGACTTTC. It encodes CASAGQAFGANVLTF.

CDR3 coding DNA: TGTGCCAGCAGCTTGGGACTAGCGGGAGGGCCGCGGAATGAGCAGTTCTTC. Amino acids: CASSLGLAGGPRNEQFF. The chain has TRBV11-2 and TRBJ2-1; TRBD2 aligns across 16 bases. Trimming took 3 bases from V and 7 from J; bases not matched to a gene: 6. In germline, CDR1 is SGHAT, CDR2 FQNNGV. There are 17 residues in the CDR3.

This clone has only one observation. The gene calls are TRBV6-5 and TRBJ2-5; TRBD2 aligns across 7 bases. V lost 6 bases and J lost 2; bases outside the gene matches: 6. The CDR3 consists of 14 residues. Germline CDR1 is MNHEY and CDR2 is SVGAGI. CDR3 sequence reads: CASRGGVVQETQYF. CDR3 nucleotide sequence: TGTGCCAGCAGGGGGGGGGTCGTGCAAGAGACCCAGTACTTC.

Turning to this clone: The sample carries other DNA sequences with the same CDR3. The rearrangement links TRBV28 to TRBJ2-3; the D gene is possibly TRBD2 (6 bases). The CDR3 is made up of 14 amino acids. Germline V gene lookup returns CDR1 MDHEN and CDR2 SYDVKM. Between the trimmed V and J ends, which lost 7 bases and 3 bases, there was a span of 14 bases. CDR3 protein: CASKLALGTDTQYF. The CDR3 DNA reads TGTGCCAGCAAACTAGCCTTAGGGACAGATACGCAGTATTTT.

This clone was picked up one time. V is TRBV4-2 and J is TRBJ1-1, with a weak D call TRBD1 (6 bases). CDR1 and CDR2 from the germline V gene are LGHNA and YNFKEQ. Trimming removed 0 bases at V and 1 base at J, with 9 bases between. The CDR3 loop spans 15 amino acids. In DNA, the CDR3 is TGTGCCAGCAGCCAAGATAGCAGGGGGAACACTGAAGCTTTCTTT. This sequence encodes CASSQDSRGNTEAFF.

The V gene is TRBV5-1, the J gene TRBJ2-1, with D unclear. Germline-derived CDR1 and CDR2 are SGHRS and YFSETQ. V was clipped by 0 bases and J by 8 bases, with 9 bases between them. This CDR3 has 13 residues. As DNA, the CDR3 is TGCGCCAGCAGCTTGGGAGGTTTCGATGAGCAGTTCTTC. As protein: CASSLGGFDEQFF.

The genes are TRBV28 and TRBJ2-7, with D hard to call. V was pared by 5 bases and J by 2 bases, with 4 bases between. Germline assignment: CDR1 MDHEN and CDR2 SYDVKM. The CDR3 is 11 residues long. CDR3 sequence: CASSLAYEQYF. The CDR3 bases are TGTGCCAGCAGTCTAGCCTACGAGCAGTACTTC.

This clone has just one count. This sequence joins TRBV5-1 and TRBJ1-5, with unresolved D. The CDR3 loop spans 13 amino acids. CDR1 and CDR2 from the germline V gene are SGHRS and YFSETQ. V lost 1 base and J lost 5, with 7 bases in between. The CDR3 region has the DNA TGCGCCAGCAGCTTGATCGGAGATCAGCCCCAGCATTTT. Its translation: CASSLIGDQPQHF.

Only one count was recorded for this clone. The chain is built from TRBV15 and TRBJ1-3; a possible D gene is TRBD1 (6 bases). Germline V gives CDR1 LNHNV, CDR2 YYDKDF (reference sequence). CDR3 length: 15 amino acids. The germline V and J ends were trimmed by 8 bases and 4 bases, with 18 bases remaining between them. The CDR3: CATSEGGMAGNTIYF. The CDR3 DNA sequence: TGTGCCACCTCTGAGGGGGGGATGGCCGGAAACACCATATATTTT.

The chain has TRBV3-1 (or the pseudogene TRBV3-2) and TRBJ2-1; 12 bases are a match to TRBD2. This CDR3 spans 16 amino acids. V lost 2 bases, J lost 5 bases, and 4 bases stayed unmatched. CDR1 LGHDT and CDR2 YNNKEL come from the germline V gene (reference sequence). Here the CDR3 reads CASSQTSGRIHNEQFF. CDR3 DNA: TGTGCCAGCAGCCAAACTAGCGGGAGGATCCACAATGAGCAGTTCTTC.

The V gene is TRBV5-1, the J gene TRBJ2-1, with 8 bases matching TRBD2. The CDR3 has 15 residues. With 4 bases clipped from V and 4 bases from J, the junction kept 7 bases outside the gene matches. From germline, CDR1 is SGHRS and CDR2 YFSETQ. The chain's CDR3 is CASSLTSDSYNEQFF. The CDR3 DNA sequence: TGCGCCAGCAGCCTGACTAGCGATTCTTACAATGAGCAGTTCTTC.

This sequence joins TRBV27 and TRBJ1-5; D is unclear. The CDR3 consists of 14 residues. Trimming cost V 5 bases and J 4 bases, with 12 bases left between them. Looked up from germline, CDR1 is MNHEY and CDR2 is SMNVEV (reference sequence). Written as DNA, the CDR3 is TGTGCCAGCAGTCCAGGCCAACTTAATCAGCCCCAGCATTTT. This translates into CASSPGQLNQPQHF.

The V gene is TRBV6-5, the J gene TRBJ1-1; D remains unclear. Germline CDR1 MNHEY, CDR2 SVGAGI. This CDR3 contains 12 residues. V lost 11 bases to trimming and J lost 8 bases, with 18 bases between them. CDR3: CAVTTPRREAFF. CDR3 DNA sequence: TGTGCCGTCACCACGCCACGGCGGGAAGCTTTCTTT.

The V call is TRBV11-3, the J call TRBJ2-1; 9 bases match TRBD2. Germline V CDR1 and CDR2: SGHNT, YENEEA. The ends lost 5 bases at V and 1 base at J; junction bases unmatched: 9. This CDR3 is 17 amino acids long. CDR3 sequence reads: CASSLVLTSGSYNEQFF. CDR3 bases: TGTGCCAGCAGCCTCGTTCTGACTAGCGGTTCCTACAATGAGCAGTTCTTC. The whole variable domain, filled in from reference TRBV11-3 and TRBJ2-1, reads EAGVVQSPRYKIIEKKQPVAFWCNPISGHNTLYWYLQNLGQGPELLIRYENEEAVDDSQLPKDRFSAERLKGVDSTLKIQPAELGDSAVYLCASSLVLTSGSYNEQFFGPGTRLTVL.

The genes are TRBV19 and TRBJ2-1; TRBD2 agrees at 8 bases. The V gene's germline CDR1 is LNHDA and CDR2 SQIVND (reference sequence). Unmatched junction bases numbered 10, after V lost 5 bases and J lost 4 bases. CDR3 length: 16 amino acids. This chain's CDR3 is CASSSAAGGRYNEQFF. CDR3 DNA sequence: TGTGCCAGTAGTTCAGCGGCGGGGGGCCGTTACAATGAGCAGTTCTTC.

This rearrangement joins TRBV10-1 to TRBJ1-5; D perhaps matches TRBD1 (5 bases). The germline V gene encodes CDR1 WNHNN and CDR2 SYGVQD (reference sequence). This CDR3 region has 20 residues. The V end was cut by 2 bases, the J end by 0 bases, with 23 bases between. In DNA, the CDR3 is TGCGCCAGCAGTGAGCCTAGAAACCCCGACAGCCCCTATAGCAATCAGCCCCAGCATTTT. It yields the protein CASSEPRNPDSPYSNQPQHF.

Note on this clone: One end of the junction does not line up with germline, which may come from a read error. CDR3: CASSLPGMAERVDF. CDR3 sequence (DNA): TGTGCCAGCAGTTTGCCCGGGATGGCAGAGCGTGTGGACTTC. The gene calls are TRBV28 and TRBJ2-7; weak D call: TRBD2 (5 bases). This CDR3 comprises 14 residues. From germline, CDR1 is MDHEN and CDR2 SYDVKM.

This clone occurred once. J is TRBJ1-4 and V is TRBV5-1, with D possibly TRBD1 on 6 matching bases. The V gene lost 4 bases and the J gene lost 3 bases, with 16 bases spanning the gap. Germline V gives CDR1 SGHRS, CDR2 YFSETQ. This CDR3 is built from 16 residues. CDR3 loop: CASSLGFGQSNEKLFF. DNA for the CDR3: TGCGCCAGCAGCCTAGGGTTCGGACAGTCTAATGAAAAACTGTTTTTT.

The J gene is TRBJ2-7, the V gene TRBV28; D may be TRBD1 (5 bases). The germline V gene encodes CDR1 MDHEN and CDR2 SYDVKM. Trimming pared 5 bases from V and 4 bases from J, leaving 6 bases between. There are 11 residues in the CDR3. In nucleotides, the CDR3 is TGTGCCAGCAGTAAGGGGTACGAGCAGTACTTC. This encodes CASSKGYEQYF.

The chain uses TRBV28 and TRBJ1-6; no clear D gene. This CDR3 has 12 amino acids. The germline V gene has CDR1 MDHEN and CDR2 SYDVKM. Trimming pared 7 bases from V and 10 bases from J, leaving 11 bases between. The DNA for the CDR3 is TGTGCCAGCAAGGTCGAGGGCTCACCCCTCCACTTT. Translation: CASKVEGSPLHF.

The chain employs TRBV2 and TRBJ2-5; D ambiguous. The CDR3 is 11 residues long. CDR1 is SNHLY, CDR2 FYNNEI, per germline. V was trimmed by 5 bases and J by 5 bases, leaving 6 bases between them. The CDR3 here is CASSPSETQYF. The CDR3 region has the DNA TGTGCCAGCAGTCCCTCGGAGACCCAGTACTTC.

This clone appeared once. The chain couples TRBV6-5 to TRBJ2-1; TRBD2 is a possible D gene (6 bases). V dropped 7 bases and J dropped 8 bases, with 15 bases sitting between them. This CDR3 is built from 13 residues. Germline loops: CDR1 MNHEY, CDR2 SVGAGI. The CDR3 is CASTHPGGDEQFF. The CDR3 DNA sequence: TGTGCCAGCACCCACCCCGGGGGAGATGAGCAGTTCTTC.

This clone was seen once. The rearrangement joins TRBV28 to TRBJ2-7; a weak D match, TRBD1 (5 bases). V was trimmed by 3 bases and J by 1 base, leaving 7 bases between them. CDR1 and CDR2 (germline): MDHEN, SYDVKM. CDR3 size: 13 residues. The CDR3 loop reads CASSFRGSYEQYF. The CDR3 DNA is TGTGCCAGCAGTTTTAGGGGTTCCTACGAGCAGTACTTC.

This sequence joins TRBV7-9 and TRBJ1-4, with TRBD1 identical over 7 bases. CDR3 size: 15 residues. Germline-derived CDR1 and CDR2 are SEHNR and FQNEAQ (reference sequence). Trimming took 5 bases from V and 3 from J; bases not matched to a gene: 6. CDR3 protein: CASSPGTAPNEKLFF. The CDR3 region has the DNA TGTGCCAGCAGCCCGGGGACAGCGCCTAATGAAAAACTGTTTTTT.